This TCR beta chain was sequenced during a study of post-analysis software for immune sequencing data. Study results and limitations: Relative to controls, patients had about 5 TRBV segments at higher frequency, with TRBV5-6, TRBV5-1 and TRBV20-1 among these.

Turning to this clonotype: Its target is unknown. A much larger clone lies a single base off, so this may be a read error. The CDR3 ends on some other residue instead of the conserved phenylalanine or tryptophan, so this is likely a read error.

The TCR beta cDNA libraries contained unique molecular identifiers. In TCRdb, the PCR reads were re-called with MiXCR into one record per CDR3 protein. The table lists around 260,000 distinct CDR3 sequences, approximately 34% of them singletons. Trimming took off 4 bases at V and 3 bases at J, with 15 bases between the two ends. Germline CDR1 SGHDT, CDR2 YYEEEE. This CDR3 spans 15 amino acids. Specimen: blood. The receptor was isolated from a girl under 18 with multiple sclerosis. V and J are TRBV5-6 and TRBJ2-3; a possible D gene is TRBD2 (6 bases). CDR3 sequence (DNA): TGTGCCAGCAGCCGTCGGAGGGCCCGGACAGATACGCAGTATTTG. Protein product: CASSRRRARTDTQYL.